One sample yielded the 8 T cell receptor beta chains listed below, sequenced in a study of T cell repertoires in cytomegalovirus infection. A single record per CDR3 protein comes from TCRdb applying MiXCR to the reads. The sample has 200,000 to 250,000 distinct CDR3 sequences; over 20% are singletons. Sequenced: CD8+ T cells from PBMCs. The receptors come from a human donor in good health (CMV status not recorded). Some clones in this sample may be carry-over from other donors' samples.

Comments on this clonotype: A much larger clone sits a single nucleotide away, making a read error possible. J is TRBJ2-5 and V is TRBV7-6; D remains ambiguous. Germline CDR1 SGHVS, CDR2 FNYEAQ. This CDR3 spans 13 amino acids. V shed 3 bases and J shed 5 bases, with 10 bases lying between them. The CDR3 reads CASSFLRTETQYF. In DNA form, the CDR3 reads TGTGCCAGCAGCTTCTTAAGAACGGAGACCCAGTACTTC.

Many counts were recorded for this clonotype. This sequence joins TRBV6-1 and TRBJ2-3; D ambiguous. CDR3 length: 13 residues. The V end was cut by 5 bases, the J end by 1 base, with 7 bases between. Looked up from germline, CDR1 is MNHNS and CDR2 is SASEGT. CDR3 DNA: TGTGCCAGCAGTTCGGACCGCACAGATACGCAGTATTTT. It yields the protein CASSSDRTDTQYF.

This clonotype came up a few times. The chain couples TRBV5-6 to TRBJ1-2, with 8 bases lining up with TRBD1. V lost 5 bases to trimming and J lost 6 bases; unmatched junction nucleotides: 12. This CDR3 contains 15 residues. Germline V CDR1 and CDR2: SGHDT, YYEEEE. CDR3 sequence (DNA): TGTGCCAGCAGAGCCGGACAGGGCCTTTGGGATGGCTACACCTTC. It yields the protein CASRAGQGLWDGYTF.

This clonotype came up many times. The DNA for the CDR3 is TGTGCCAGCAGCTTAGGGGGGGGAGGCGCGAGGGGGAACACTGAAGCTTTCTTT. Amino acid sequence: CASSLGGGGARGNTEAFF. The genes are TRBV7-8 and TRBJ1-1; weak D call: TRBD1 (5 bases). The germline V and J ends were trimmed by 1 base and 1 base, with 19 bases remaining between them. This CDR3 is built from 18 residues. Germline lookup yields CDR1 SGHVS and CDR2 FQNEAQ.

The CDR3 coding sequence is TGTGCCAGCAGTCCTTGGCTGACCCTCACTGAAGCTTTCTTT. Its protein product is CASSPWLTLTEAFF. The chain uses TRBV2 and TRBJ1-1; D not certain. The CDR3 totals 14 residues. Trimming took 5 bases from V and 4 from J, leaving 14 bases between them. Per germline, CDR1 SNHLY and CDR2 FYNNEI. Looking up the rest from reference TRBV2 and TRBJ1-1 gives the full variable domain: EPEVTQTPSHQVTQMGQEVILRCVPISNHLYFYWYRQILGQKVEFLVSFYNNEISEKSEIFDDQFSVERPDGSNFTLKIRSTKLEDSAMYFCASSPWLTLTEAFFGQGTRLTVV.

The CDR3 DNA follows: TGTGCCAGCAGCTTGGGGGGCTGGCATCAGCCCCAGCATTTT. It specifies CASSLGGWHQPQHF. The chain couples TRBV7-9 to TRBJ1-5, with D tentatively TRBD1 (6 bases). Trimming removed 3 bases from V and 5 bases from J, with 11 bases in between. Germline CDR1 reads SEHNR; CDR2 reads FQNEAQ (reference sequence). This CDR3 region has 14 residues.

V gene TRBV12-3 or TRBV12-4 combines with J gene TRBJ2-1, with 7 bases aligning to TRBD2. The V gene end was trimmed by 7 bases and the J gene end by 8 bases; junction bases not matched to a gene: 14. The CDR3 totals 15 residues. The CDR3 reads CASTKGPGRGDEQFF. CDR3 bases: TGTGCCAGCACCAAGGGTCCAGGGAGGGGTGATGAGCAGTTCTTC.

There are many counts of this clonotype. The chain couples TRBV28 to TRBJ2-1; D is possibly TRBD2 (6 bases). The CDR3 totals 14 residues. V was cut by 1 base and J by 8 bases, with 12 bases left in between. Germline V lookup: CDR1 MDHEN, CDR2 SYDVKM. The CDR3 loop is CASSLSRGGDEQFF. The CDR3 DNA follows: TGTGCCAGCAGTTTATCGCGGGGTGGGGATGAGCAGTTCTTC.